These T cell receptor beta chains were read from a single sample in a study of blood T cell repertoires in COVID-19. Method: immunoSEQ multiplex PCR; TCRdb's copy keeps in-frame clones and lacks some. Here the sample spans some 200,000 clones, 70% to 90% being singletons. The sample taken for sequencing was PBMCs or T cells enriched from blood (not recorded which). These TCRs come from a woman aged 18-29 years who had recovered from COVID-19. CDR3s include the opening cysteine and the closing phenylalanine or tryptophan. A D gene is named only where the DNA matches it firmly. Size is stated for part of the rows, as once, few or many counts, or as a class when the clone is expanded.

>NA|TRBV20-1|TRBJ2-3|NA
CSASASTTGTDTQYF
TGCAGTGCTAGTGCTAGTACCACTGGCACAGATACGCAGTATTTT
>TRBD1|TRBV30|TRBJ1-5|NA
CAWRGTGNQPQHF
TGTGCCTGGAGGGGGACAGGGAATCAGCCCCAGCATTTT
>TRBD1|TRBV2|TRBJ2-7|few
CASRRDRLTYEQYF
TGTGCCAGCAGGCGGGACAGGTTGACCTACGAGCAGTACTTC
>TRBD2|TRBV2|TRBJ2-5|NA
CASRRGLAGANLTQYF
TGTGCCAGCAGGAGAGGACTAGCGGGGGCCAATCTGACCCAGTACTTC
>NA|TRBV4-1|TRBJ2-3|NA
CASSQLGLRTDTQYF
TGCGCCAGCAGCCAGTTGGGACTCCGCACAGATACGCAGTATTTT
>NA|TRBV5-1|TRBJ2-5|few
CASSSLEGKETQYF
TGCGCCAGCAGCTCCCTTGAGGGAAAAGAGACCCAGTACTTC
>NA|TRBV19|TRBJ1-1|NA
CASKDSGLMNTEAFF
TGTGCCAGTAAGGACAGTGGCCTAATGAACACTGAAGCTTTCTTT
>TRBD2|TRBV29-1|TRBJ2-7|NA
CSVEDNPPAGGPYEQYF
TGCAGCGTTGAAGACAACCCCCCGGCGGGGGGACCCTACGAGCAGTACTTC
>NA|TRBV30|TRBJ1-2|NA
CAWSDRGNYGYTF
TGTGCCTGGAGTGATCGGGGAAACTATGGCTACACCTTC
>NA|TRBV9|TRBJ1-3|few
CASSSREGARSGNTIYF
TGTGCCAGCTCATCTCGCGAGGGCGCGAGGTCTGGAAACACCATATATTTT
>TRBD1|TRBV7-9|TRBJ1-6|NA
CASSRQGSSNSPLHF
TGTGCCAGCAGCCGACAGGGGTCCTCCAATTCACCCCTCCACTTT
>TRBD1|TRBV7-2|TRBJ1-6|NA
CASSRRTGQGGSPLHF
TGTGCCAGCAGCAGAAGAACCGGACAGGGAGGCTCACCCCTCCACTTT
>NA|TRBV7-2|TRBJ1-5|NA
CASSLVRGGNQPQHF
TGTGCCAGCAGCTTAGTTCGCGGAGGCAATCAGCCCCAGCATTTT
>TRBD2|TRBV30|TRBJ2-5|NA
CAWSLSGGETQYF
TGTGCCTGGAGTCTGAGCGGGGGAGAGACCCAGTACTTC
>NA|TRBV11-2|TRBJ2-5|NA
CASSFGALRQETQYF
TGTGCCAGCAGCTTTGGGGCCCTGAGGCAAGAGACCCAGTACTTC
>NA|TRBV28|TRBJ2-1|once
CASSLPGAYNEQFF
TGTGCCAGCAGTTTGCCAGGGGCCTACAATGAGCAGTTCTTC
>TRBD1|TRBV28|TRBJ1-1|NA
CASSPQTGGVGNTEAFF
TGTGCCAGCAGTCCCCAGACAGGGGGTGTAGGGAACACTGAAGCTTTCTTT
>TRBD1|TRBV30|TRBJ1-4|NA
CAWSDPDRGWEKLFF
TGTGCCTGGAGTGATCCCGACAGGGGTTGGGAAAAACTGTTTTTT
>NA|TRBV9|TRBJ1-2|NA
CASSVGQGSYTF
TGTGCCAGCAGCGTAGGGCAGGGTTCCTACACCTTC
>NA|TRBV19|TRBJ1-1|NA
CASSGGKPEAFF
TGTGCCAGTAGTGGGGGCAAGCCTGAAGCTTTCTTT
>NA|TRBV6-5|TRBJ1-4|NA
CASRTGGTNEKLFF
TGTGCCAGCAGGACAGGAGGAACTAATGAAAAACTGTTTTTT
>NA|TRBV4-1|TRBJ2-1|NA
CASSQRQESSYNEQFF
TGCGCCAGCAGCCAGCGACAGGAGAGCTCCTACAATGAGCAGTTCTTC
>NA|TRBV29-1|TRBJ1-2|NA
CSVESVSVGVGTF
NA
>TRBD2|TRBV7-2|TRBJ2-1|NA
CASSLGRGINEQFF
TGTGCCAGCAGCTTAGGGCGGGGGATCAATGAGCAGTTCTTC
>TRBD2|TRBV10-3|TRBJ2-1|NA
CATRTSGGAYNEQFF
TGTGCCACGCGGACTAGCGGGGGGGCCTACAATGAGCAGTTCTTC
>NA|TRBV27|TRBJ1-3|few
CASSSLRGGGGNTIYF
TGTGCCAGCAGTTCCTTACGGGGGGGAGGCGGAAACACCATATATTTT
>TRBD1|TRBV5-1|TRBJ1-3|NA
CASSPDRETDGNTIYF
TGCGCCAGCAGCCCGGACAGGGAAACGGATGGAAACACCATATATTTT
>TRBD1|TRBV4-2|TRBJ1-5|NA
CASSQERRGRNQPQHF
TGTGCCAGCAGCCAAGAAAGAAGGGGGCGAAATCAGCCCCAGCATTTT
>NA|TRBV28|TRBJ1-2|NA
CASSLSFPANYGYTF
TGTGCCAGCAGTTTATCCTTCCCAGCTAACTATGGCTACACCTTC
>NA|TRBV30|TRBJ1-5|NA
CAWSQPGGNQPQHF
TGTGCCTGGAGTCAGCCCGGGGGGAATCAGCCCCAGCATTTT
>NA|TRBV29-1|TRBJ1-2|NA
CSVVAGPGYTF
TGCAGCGTTGTTGCAGGGCCTGGCTACACCTTC
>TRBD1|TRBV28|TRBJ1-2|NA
CASSLMTGSYGYTF
TGTGCCAGCAGTTTAATGACAGGGAGCTATGGCTACACCTTC
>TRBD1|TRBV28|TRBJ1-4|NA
CASSFRQGSEKLFF
TGTGCCAGCAGTTTTCGACAGGGAAGTGAAAAACTGTTTTTT
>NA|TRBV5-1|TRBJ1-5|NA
CASSLAPGSNQPQHF
TGCGCCAGCAGCTTGGCCCCCGGTAGCAATCAGCCCCAGCATTTT
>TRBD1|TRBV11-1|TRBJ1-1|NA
CASSPFQGGITEAFF
TGTGCCAGCAGCCCATTCCAGGGGGGAATCACTGAAGCTTTCTTT
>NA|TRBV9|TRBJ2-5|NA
CASSVAPGVQETQYF
TGTGCCAGCAGCGTAGCTCCGGGGGTCCAAGAGACCCAGTACTTC
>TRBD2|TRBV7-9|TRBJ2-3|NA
CASSPGLAATDTQYF
TGTGCCAGCAGCCCCGGACTAGCGGCCACAGATACGCAGTATTTT
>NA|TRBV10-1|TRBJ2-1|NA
CASSELLGLLNEQFF
TGCGCCAGCAGTGAGTTATTAGGACTTTTAAATGAGCAGTTCTTC
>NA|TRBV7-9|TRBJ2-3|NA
CASSLGGTTQYF
TGTGCCAGCAGCTTAGGCGGGACCACGCAGTATTTT
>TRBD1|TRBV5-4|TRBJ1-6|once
CASSLGTDRGQRNSPLHF
TGTGCCAGCAGCTTGGGGACTGACAGGGGGCAGAGGAATTCACCCCTCCACTTT
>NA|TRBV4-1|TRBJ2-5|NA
CASSRGSWETQYF
TGCGCCAGCAGCCGCGGATCGTGGGAGACCCAGTACTTC
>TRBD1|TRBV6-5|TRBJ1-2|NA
CASSYGGTGGGYTF
TGTGCCAGCAGTTACGGGGGGACAGGGGGAGGCTACACCTTC
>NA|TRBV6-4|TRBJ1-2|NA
CASSPDRANYGYTF
TGTGCCAGCAGTCCAGACAGAGCTAACTATGGCTACACCTTC